This TCR beta chain appears in the sequencing data of a study of T cells after yellow fever vaccination. The ends were cut back, 5 bases at V and 5 bases at J, with 6 bases in the middle. Germline-derived CDR1 and CDR2 are MDHEN and SYDVKM. This CDR3 comprises 11 residues. TCRdb ran MiXCR on the 5' RACE reads and lists one entry per CDR3 protein. The table shows around 350,000 distinct CDR3 sequences, with approximately 6% occurring only once. This clonotype occurred a few times. The sequence came from a man aged 25-45 years who received the YFV17D yellow fever vaccine. The sequenced sample was PBMCs, obtained 5 days after the yellow fever booster vaccination. V usage is TRBV28 and J usage is TRBJ2-5; no reliable D call. In DNA form, the CDR3 reads TGTGCCAGCAGTAAGCCGGAGACCCAGTACTTC. Translation: CASSKPETQYF.